Here is one T cell receptor (beta chain) with its context. This clonotype has only a few counts. No cognate antigen has been identified for it. No per-base quality is available; no much larger clone lies one base away. The germline V gene encodes CDR1 LNHDA and CDR2 SQIVND (reference sequence). Trimming accounts for 7 bases at V and 10 bases at J, while the number of junction bases matched to no gene is 8. Taken from cysteine to phenylalanine, the CDR3 has 13 residues. Just CDR3 DNA is preserved here, 39 bases in frame from base 1. The method was RACE. Sequencing was carried out with a NextSeq 500. During library preparation, unique molecular identifiers were attached to individual cDNA molecules so that TCRs could be counted quantitatively and reproducibly. For every blood RNA sample, sequencing covered both the TCR alpha and TCR beta chains. Concerning the study's data processing: Samples had a median of 95,638 TCRs, with a range from roughly 23,224 to 700,000. The Decombinator software suite was used to annotate the V, J and CDR3 of the TCR reads. Every sample was subsampled to the same number of TCRs (28,000) for the PS versus PT1 abundance plots. Expanded TCRs were defined as absent before sensitization and observed at least eight times at the 2-week time point. The public reads were quality trimmed at Q25 with fastp and then assembled into clones with MiXCR by TCRdb, keeping productive beta chains. Merged by CDR3 protein, the rows form single entries marked with the most common genes and DNA. TCRdb's processing, not the authors' own work, is the source of the V and J calls. The sample contains over 80,000 distinct CDR3 sequences, roughly 10% of them found a single time. The ten most abundant clones make up 1.1% of the sample.

The label giving this sample's time point can be read as: patch test 3, about 24 weeks after DPC sensitization. The intended sense of this specimen's treatment or condition label: therapeutic diphenylcyclopropenone sensitization with weekly scalp DPC. At every patch-test visit, the blood draw took place before the patch test was put on. To be eligible, patients had to be aged 18 to 70, diagnosed with alopecia and judged suitable for DPC therapy, while pregnant patients were excluded. Total RNA was extracted from unfractionated whole blood collected in Tempus Blood RNA tubes. This sample was included in a study of human T cells and chemical hapten exposure (dated by TCRdb to the early 2020s). Regarding the research as a whole: For sensitization, 2% DPC in acetone was applied to an approximately 2 cm by approximately 2 cm area of upper inner arm skin. Blood for TCR sequencing was provided by twenty-nine alopecia patients at one to four time points (pre-sensitization, 2, 6 and 24 weeks). Patch tests used Finn chambers with 0.01% DPC on the upper back, scored after 6 days by International Contact Dermatitis Research Group standards. Blood samples were taken from patients before sensitization (week 0) and at 2, 6 and about 24 weeks after DPC sensitization. Libraries were pooled for sequencing, and per-sample TCR yields varied mainly because of small differences in library volumes within the pool. Most of the patients in the cohort were female, and the cohort covered alopecia areata with under or over 50% scalp involvement, alopecia totalis and alopecia universalis. Patients additionally received weekly therapeutic DPC doses to the scalp throughout the roughly 24-week study period. The study tracked peripheral blood TCR repertoire changes in vivo during primary and secondary sensitization to the hapten diphenylcyclopropenone (DPC) in alopecia patients.

What the work shows at the level of the full study, not this receptor alone: The number of TCRs above 1 in 1000 frequency did not change with DPC sensitization; there was no evidence of global repertoire structure alterations. After repeated subsampling, changes were observed in the strength of the expansion versus patch-test correlation and in the threshold at which the correlation became significant. Because every patient had alopecia, a presumed autoimmune disease, the patients' immune response might differ from that of healthy individuals. A positive correlation was found between the number of PT1 expanded TCRs and patch test score, with significance reached at thresholds 8, 16 and 32 but not 4. Compared with pre-sensitization or healthy control sets, expanded TCRs formed significantly more large CDR3 similarity clusters, which is consistent with antigen-driven responses.

The chain employs TRBV19 and TRBJ2-1, and TRBD2 matches 9 of the central bases. The TCR was taken from a woman aged 25 to 39 with alopecia areata. Some clones in this sample may be carry-over from other donors' samples. This sample comprised whole blood, obtained in connection with sensitization to the hapten diphenylcyclopropenone (DPC). The DNA reads as follows: TGTGCCAGTACCAAGCGGGAGGTAGGAGAGCAGTTCTTC. It encodes CASTKREVGEQFF.